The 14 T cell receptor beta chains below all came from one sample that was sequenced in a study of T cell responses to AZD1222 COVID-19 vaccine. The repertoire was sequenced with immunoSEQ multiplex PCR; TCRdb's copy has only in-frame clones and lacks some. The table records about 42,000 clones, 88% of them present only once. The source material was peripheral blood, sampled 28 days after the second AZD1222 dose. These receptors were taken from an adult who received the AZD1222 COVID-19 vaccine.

The CDR3 sequence is CASSRLDPSGANVLTF. DNA for the CDR3: TGTGCCAGTAGTCGGCTGGATCCCTCTGGGGCCAACGTCCTGACTTTC. The V and J genes are TRBV19 and TRBJ2-6, with unresolved D. This CDR3 comprises 16 residues. Germline CDR1 and CDR2: LNHDA and SQIVND (reference sequence). V lost 5 bases and J lost 0, with 11 bases in between.

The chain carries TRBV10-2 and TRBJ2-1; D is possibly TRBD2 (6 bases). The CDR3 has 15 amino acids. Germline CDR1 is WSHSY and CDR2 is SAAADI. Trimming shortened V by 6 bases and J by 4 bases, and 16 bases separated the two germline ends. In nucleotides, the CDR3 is TGCGCCAGCAGGGCCCCGGATAGCGGATACAATGAGCAGTTCTTC. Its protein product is CASRAPDSGYNEQFF.

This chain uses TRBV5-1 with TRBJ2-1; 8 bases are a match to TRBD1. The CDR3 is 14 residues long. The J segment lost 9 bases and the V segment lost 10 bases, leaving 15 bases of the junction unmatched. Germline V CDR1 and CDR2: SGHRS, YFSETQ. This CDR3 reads CASGQGQIQGEQFF. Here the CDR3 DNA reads TGCGCCTCCGGACAGGGCCAAATCCAAGGTGAGCAGTTCTTC.

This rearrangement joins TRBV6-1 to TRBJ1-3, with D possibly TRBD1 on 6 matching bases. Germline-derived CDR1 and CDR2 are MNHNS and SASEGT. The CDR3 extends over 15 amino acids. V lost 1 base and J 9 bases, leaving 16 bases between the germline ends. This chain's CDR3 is CASSEGQAQLGTIYF. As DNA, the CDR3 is TGTGCCAGCAGTGAAGGACAGGCCCAATTGGGCACCATATATTTT.

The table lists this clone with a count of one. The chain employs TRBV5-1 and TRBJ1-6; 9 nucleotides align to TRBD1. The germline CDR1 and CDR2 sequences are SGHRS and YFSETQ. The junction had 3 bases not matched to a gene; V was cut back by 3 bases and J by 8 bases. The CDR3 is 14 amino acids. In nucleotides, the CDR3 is TGCGCCAGCAGCTCCGGACAGGGGTATTCACCCCTCCACTTT. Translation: CASSSGQGYSPLHF.

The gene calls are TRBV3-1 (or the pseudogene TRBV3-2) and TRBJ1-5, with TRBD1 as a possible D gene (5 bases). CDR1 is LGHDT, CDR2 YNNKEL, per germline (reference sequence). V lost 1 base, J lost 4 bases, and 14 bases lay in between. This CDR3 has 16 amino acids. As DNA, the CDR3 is TGTGCCAGCAGCCAAGGACTGACGGGGGGGAATCAGCCCCAGCATTTT. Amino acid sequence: CASSQGLTGGNQPQHF.

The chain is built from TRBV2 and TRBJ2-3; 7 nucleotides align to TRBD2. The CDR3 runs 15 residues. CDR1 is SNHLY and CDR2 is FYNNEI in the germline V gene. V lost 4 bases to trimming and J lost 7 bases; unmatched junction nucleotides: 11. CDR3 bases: TGTGCCAGCAGTGGTTTCGGGGGGTCGGGAAATACGCAGTATTTT. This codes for CASSGFGGSGNTQYF.

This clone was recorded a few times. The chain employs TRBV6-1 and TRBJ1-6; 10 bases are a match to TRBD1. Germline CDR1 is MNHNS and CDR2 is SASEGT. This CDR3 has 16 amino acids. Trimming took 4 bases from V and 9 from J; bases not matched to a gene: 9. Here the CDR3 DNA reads TGTGCCAGCAGTGCCATCTTTCGGACAGGGGGTTCACCCCTCCACTTT. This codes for CASSAIFRTGGSPLHF.

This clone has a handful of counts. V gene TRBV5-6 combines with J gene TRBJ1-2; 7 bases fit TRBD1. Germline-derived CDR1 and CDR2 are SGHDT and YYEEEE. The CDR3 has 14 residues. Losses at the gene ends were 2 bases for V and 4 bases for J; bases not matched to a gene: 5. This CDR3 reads CASSLDRDGYGYTF. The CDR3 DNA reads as TGTGCCAGCAGCTTAGACAGGGATGGCTATGGCTACACCTTC.

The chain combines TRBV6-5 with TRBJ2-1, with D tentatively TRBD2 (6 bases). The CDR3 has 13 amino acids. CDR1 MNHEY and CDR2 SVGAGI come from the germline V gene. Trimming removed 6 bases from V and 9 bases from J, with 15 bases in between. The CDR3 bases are TGTGCCAGCAGGAAGGAGGGCGAGGTTGAGCAGTTCTTC. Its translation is CASRKEGEVEQFF.

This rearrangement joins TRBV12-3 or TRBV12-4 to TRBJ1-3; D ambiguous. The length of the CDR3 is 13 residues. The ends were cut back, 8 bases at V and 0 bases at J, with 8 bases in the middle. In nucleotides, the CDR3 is TGTGCCAGCCAGGAGATCTCTGGAAACACCATATATTTT. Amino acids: CASQEISGNTIYF.

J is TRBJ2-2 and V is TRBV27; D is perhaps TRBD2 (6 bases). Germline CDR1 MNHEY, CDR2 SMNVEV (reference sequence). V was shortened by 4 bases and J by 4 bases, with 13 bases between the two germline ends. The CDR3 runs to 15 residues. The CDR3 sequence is CASSSWRAGTGELFF. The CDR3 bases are TGTGCCAGCAGTTCATGGAGGGCGGGCACCGGGGAGCTGTTTTTT.

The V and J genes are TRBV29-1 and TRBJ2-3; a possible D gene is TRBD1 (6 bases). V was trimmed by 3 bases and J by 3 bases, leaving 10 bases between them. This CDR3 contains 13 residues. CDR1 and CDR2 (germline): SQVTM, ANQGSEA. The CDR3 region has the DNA TGCAGCGTTGACGGGACATCGACAGATACGCAGTATTTT. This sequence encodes CSVDGTSTDTQYF.

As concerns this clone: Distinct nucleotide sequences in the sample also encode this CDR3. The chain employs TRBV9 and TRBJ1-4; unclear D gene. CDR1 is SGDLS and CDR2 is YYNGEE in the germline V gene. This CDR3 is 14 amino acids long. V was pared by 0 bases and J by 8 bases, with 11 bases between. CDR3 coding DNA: TGTGCCAGCAGCGTAGAATCTCTAGGAGAAAAACTGTTTTTT. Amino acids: CASSVESLGEKLFF.